These 21 T cell receptor beta chains came from one sample sequenced in a study of shared clonotypes between healthy human individuals. Sequencing used immunoSEQ multiplex PCR; TCRdb keeps in-frame clones, though not all of them. The sample includes approximately 600,000 clones, 85% to 95% of them seen just once. Naive-designated CD8 cells lacked CD45RO, were positively enriched for CCR7, and omitted terminally differentiated effector memory CD45RA+ cells. The material sequenced was naive CD8+ T cells sorted from blood. All receptors derive from a woman younger than 45 in good health.

Comment on this clone: At the DNA level, this CDR3 is encoded by other sequences in the same sample as well. The chain recombines TRBV5-6 with TRBJ2-7; D gene ambiguous. CDR1 is SGHDT and CDR2 is YYEEEE in the germline V gene. V lost 2 bases, J lost 2 bases, and 8 bases lay in between. This CDR3 region has 13 residues. The CDR3 DNA sequence: TGTGCCAGCAGCTTCGGCGGCCCCTACGAGCAGTACTTC. Encoded protein: CASSFGGPYEQYF.

The chain uses TRBV29-1 and TRBJ2-1, with 7 bases aligning to TRBD2. This CDR3 region has 15 residues. Trimming at V came to 3 bases and at J to 1 base, leaving 6 bases not matched to a gene. CDR1 is SQVTM and CDR2 is ANQGSEA in the germline V gene. The CDR3 loop is CSVEVPSGSYNEQFF. The CDR3 DNA follows: TGCAGCGTTGAGGTCCCTAGCGGATCCTACAATGAGCAGTTCTTC.

The V call is TRBV2, the J call TRBJ2-7; the D gene is possibly TRBD1 (6 bases). Germline lookup yields CDR1 SNHLY and CDR2 FYNNEI. The CDR3 runs 14 residues. V lost 8 bases to trimming and J lost 0 bases, with 14 bases between them. For the CDR3, the DNA is TGTGCCAGCGGAGACAGGCCCAGCTCCTACGAGCAGTACTTC. Its protein product is CASGDRPSSYEQYF.

J is TRBJ2-4 and V is TRBV27, with a tentative D call TRBD2 (6 bases). V was cut by 2 bases and J by 6 bases, with 17 bases left in between. Per the germline V gene, CDR1 is MNHEY and CDR2 is SMNVEV (reference sequence). CDR3 length: 16 amino acids. The CDR3 DNA reads TGTGCCAGCAGTTTAATGGGGCCTGGGGGAGGAAACATTCAGTACTTC. Protein sequence: CASSLMGPGGGNIQYF.

This sequence joins TRBV28 and TRBJ2-1, with 7 bases aligning to TRBD2. Germline CDR1 MDHEN, CDR2 SYDVKM. The CDR3 loop spans 15 amino acids. The junction had 4 bases not matched to a gene; V was cut back by 0 bases and J by 5 bases. Here the CDR3 DNA reads TGTGCCAGCAGTTTATGGCGGGGGATTAACAATGAGCAGTTCTTC. The encoded protein is CASSLWRGINNEQFF.

The V and J genes are TRBV27 and TRBJ1-2, with D perhaps matching TRBD1 (5 bases). Germline V gene data show CDR1 as MNHEY and CDR2 as SMNVEV (reference sequence). The CDR3 runs to 12 residues. Trimming pared 6 bases from V and 7 bases from J, leaving 12 bases between. CDR3 sequence (DNA): TGTGCCAGCAGCCCGTTGGGGGGTGGCTACACCTTC. It is translated as CASSPLGGGYTF.

V gene TRBV6-5 combines with J gene TRBJ2-3; no firm D call. CDR1 MNHEY and CDR2 SVGAGI come from the germline V gene. Between the trimmed V and J ends, which lost 6 bases and 2 bases, there was a span of 9 bases. The CDR3 spans 13 residues. This CDR3 reads CASRRRFTDTQYF. CDR3 DNA sequence: TGTGCCAGCAGAAGACGGTTCACAGATACGCAGTATTTT.

The chain uses TRBV5-6 and TRBJ2-2; D is uncertain. From germline, CDR1 is SGHDT and CDR2 YYEEEE. This CDR3 contains 12 residues. V was trimmed by 4 bases and J by 8 bases, leaving 9 bases between them. CDR3 sequence: CASSGLSGELFF. The CDR3, as DNA: TGTGCCAGCAGCGGGCTGAGTGGGGAGCTGTTTTTT.

This rearrangement joins TRBV4-2 to TRBJ2-2; D call uncertain. The V end was cut by 0 bases, the J end by 0 bases, with 8 bases between. The CDR3 loop spans 16 amino acids. The V gene's germline CDR1 is LGHNA and CDR2 YNFKEQ. CDR3 in amino acids: CASSQEWLANTGELFF. CDR3 nucleotides: TGTGCCAGCAGCCAAGAATGGCTAGCGAACACCGGGGAGCTGTTTTTT.

This rearrangement joins TRBV4-1 to TRBJ2-7; tentative D call: TRBD1 (6 bases). CDR3 length: 16 amino acids. Germline CDR1 MGHRA, CDR2 YSYEKL. Trimming removed 0 bases from V and 1 base from J, with 13 bases in between. CDR3 amino acids: CASSQDFETGSYEQYF. The CDR3 DNA sequence: TGCGCCAGCAGCCAAGACTTCGAGACAGGTTCCTACGAGCAGTACTTC.

The chain links TRBV18 to TRBJ2-7; D is undetermined. Trimming cost V 5 bases and J 0 bases, with 11 bases left between them. There are 14 residues in the CDR3. Germline V gene sequence: CDR1 KGHSH, CDR2 LQKENI. Written as DNA, the CDR3 is TGTGCCAGCTCATTGGAATACTTCTCCTACGAGCAGTACTTC. Amino acids: CASSLEYFSYEQYF.

The V and J genes are TRBV27 and TRBJ1-5; 7 nucleotides agree with TRBD1. Germline V gives CDR1 MNHEY, CDR2 SMNVEV (reference sequence). V shed 4 bases and J 1 base; nucleotides not matched to a gene: 7. This CDR3 has 16 amino acids. CDR3 in amino acids: CASSSGPGQSNQPQHF. CDR3 nucleotide sequence: TGTGCCAGCAGTTCGGGGCCGGGACAGAGCAATCAGCCCCAGCATTTT.

This clone was seen only a few times. The chain employs TRBV4-1 and TRBJ1-5, with a weak D call TRBD1 (5 bases). The CDR3 is made up of 16 amino acids. CDR1 is MGHRA and CDR2 is YSYEKL in the germline V gene. Trimming removed 5 bases at V and 7 bases at J, with 21 bases between. The CDR3 loop reads CASSETVAYGVQPQHF. In DNA form, the CDR3 reads TGCGCCAGCAGCGAGACAGTGGCATACGGTGTACAGCCCCAGCATTTT.

CDR3 sequence: CASSVSGRAPYEQYF. The CDR3 region has the DNA TGTGCCAGCAGCGTATCGGGGAGGGCGCCCTACGAGCAGTACTTC. The V and J genes are TRBV9 and TRBJ2-7; 7 bases align to TRBD2. V was clipped by 1 base and J by 2 bases; unmatched bases: 6. Germline assignment: CDR1 SGDLS and CDR2 YYNGEE. The CDR3 totals 15 residues. The full variable domain, rest sourced from reference TRBV9 and TRBJ2-7, is DSGVTQTPKHLITATGQRVTLRCSPRSGDLSVYWYQQSLDQGLQFLIQYYNGEERAKGNILERFSAQQFPDLHSELNLSSLELGDSALYFCASSVSGRAPYEQYFGPGTRLTVT.

This clone was observed once. The chain recombines TRBV5-1 with TRBJ2-5; 8 bases match TRBD1. CDR1 is SGHRS, CDR2 YFSETQ, per germline. Trimming at V came to 4 bases and at J to 5 bases, leaving 7 bases not matched to a gene. CDR3 size: 14 residues. CDR3 nucleotide sequence: TGCGCCAGCAGCACAGGACAGGGAGCGGAGACCCAGTACTTC. Translating it yields CASSTGQGAETQYF.

The chain employs TRBV5-6 and TRBJ2-1; D might be TRBD1 (6 bases). This CDR3 is built from 12 residues. Trimming removed 0 bases from V and 10 bases from J, with 8 bases in between. Looked up from germline, CDR1 is SGHDT and CDR2 is YYEEEE. The DNA for the CDR3 is TGTGCCAGCAGCTTGGAAGGGGGAGAGCAGTTCTTC. The encoded protein is CASSLEGGEQFF.

In this sample, this clone turned up a few times. The rearrangement links TRBV7-9 to TRBJ1-5, with a possible D match to TRBD1 (5 bases). Per germline, CDR1 SEHNR and CDR2 FQNEAQ (reference sequence). The V end was cut by 1 base, the J end by 6 bases, with 13 bases between. This CDR3 contains 15 residues. The CDR3 nucleotides are TGTGCCAGCAGCTTAGGGGGAGCGGGGGTTCAGCCCCAGCATTTT. This gives the protein CASSLGGAGVQPQHF.

This sequence joins TRBV5-6 and TRBJ2-7; D is tentatively TRBD1 or TRBD2 (6 bases each). Germline V gene sequence: CDR1 SGHDT, CDR2 YYEEEE. The germline V and J ends were trimmed by 0 bases and 5 bases, with 18 bases remaining between them. CDR3 length equals 16 residues. This CDR3 is CASSLAGGYRVDEQYF. Written as DNA, the CDR3 is TGTGCCAGCAGCTTGGCCGGGGGCTACAGGGTGGACGAGCAGTACTTC.

The chain couples TRBV27 to TRBJ2-1; 8 bases are a match to TRBD2. CDR1 MNHEY and CDR2 SMNVEV come from the germline V gene (reference sequence). V lost 5 bases to trimming and J lost 12 bases; unmatched junction nucleotides: 15. The CDR3 extends over 15 amino acids. The CDR3 nucleotides are TGTGCCAGCAGTAGAGCGGGGGTACCCCAAATGGGGCAGTTCTTC. It yields the protein CASSRAGVPQMGQFF.

As to this clone: The sample contains more than one DNA sequence encoding this CDR3. The chain carries TRBV7-6 and TRBJ1-3, with a weak D call TRBD1 (6 bases). V shed 5 bases and J shed 0 bases, with 11 bases lying between them. This CDR3 comprises 15 residues. Germline V lookup: CDR1 SGHVS, CDR2 FNYEAQ. As DNA, the CDR3 is TGTGCCAGCAGCCCTGGACAGAGCTCTGGAAACACCATATATTTT. This sequence encodes CASSPGQSSGNTIYF.

CDR3 in DNA: TGCGCCAGCAGTCAGACAGAGTACCAAGAGACCCAGTACTTC. Translating gives CASSQTEYQETQYF. This chain uses TRBV10-1 with TRBJ2-5, with a weak D call TRBD1 (5 bases). V was shortened by 5 bases and J by 0 bases, with 10 bases between the two germline ends. The V gene's germline CDR1 is WNHNN and CDR2 SYGVQD (reference sequence). The CDR3 sequence is 14 residues long.